The 27 T cell receptor beta chains below were found in one sample sequenced in a study of CD8 T cells in Susac syndrome. When the RNA was reverse transcribed, random hexamers were used with an input of about 0.5 to 1 ug. Via MiXCR, TCRdb re-called the immunoSEQ multiplex PCR reads, giving one row per CDR3 protein. This sample has some 120,000 distinct CDR3 sequences, with about 95% found just once. Sequencing was done on a sample of CD4+ T cells from PBMCs. The receptor set was obtained from a human donor with multiple sclerosis.

The gene calls are TRBV3-1 and TRBJ2-7, with 8 bases lining up with TRBD1. Trimming took 0 bases from V and 1 from J; bases not matched to a gene: 5. The germline gives CDR1 LGHDT, CDR2 YNNKEL (reference sequence). The CDR3 contains 16 residues. The CDR3 DNA reads TGTGCCAGCAGCCAAGATCATGGGACAGGATCCTACGAGCAGTACTTC. Translation: CASSQDHGTGSYEQYF.

The V and J genes are TRBV25-1 and TRBJ2-7; 10 nucleotides line up with TRBD2. This CDR3 has 17 residues. Germline CDR1 reads MGHDK; CDR2 reads SYGVNS. Losses at the gene ends were 4 bases for V and 0 bases for J; bases not matched to a gene: 9. In DNA, the CDR3 is TGTGCCAGCAGTGGGACCAGGCTAGCGGGGGCCTCCTACGAGCAGTACTTC. Translated, it gives CASSGTRLAGASYEQYF.

The chain employs TRBV6-5 and TRBJ2-1, with 8 bases fitting TRBD2. J lost 8 bases, V lost 4 bases, and 10 bases had no gene match. Germline CDR1 MNHEY, CDR2 SVGAGI. The CDR3 is 15 residues long. CDR3 sequence reads: CASSSLAGIVDEQFF. DNA of the CDR3: TGTGCCAGCAGTTCCTTAGCGGGAATCGTGGATGAGCAGTTCTTC.

The J gene is TRBJ1-1, the V gene TRBV12-3 or TRBV12-4, with D possibly TRBD1 on 5 matching bases. Trimming removed 6 bases at V and 0 bases at J, with 14 bases between. This CDR3 has 15 residues. The CDR3 region is CASREIPTVNTEAFF. In nucleotides, the CDR3 is TGTGCCAGCAGGGAGATCCCGACAGTGAACACTGAAGCTTTCTTT.

The chain is built from TRBV6-6 and TRBJ1-5, with a tentative D call TRBD1 (6 bases). The CDR3 runs to 14 residues. The ends were cut back, 6 bases at V and 3 bases at J, with 12 bases in the middle. Per the germline V gene, CDR1 is MNHNY and CDR2 is SVGAGI (reference sequence). CDR3 region: CASSVDRTNQPQHF. In nucleotides, the CDR3 is TGTGCCAGCAGCGTCGACAGGACCAATCAGCCCCAGCATTTT.

This clonotype was detected only a few times. In DNA form, the CDR3 reads TGTGCCAGCAGTCAGCTAGCGGGGGGCTACAATGAGCAGTTCTTC. This encodes CASSQLAGGYNEQFF. The chain carries TRBV6-1 and TRBJ2-1; 11 nucleotides agree with TRBD2. Germline loops: CDR1 MNHNS, CDR2 SASEGT. The ends lost 5 bases at V and 3 bases at J; junction bases unmatched: 3. CDR3 length: 15 residues.

J is TRBJ1-5 and V is TRBV27; D may be TRBD1 (5 bases). Germline loops: CDR1 MNHEY, CDR2 SMNVEV (reference sequence). V was trimmed by 2 bases and J by 5 bases, leaving 13 bases between them. CDR3 size: 15 residues. The CDR3 nucleotides read TGTGCCAGCAGTTTAAGAGTTGGGGCTCATCAGCCCCAGCATTTT. Amino acid sequence: CASSLRVGAHQPQHF.

CDR3 sequence reads: CVAAGANTGELFF. As DNA, the CDR3 is TGTGTAGCGGCGGGAGCCAACACCGGGGAGCTGTTTTTT. This chain joins TRBV19 and TRBJ2-2; 7 positions match TRBD2. CDR1 is LNHDA and CDR2 is SQIVND in the germline V gene (reference sequence). The CDR3 extends over 13 amino acids.

This chain uses TRBV29-1 with TRBJ1-2; tentative D call: TRBD1 (6 bases). The CDR3 sequence is 12 residues long. Per germline, CDR1 SQVTM and CDR2 ANQGSEA. V was cut by 6 bases and J by 4 bases, with 12 bases left in between. The CDR3 protein is CSVPGHRYGYTF. The CDR3 DNA follows: TGCAGCGTACCGGGACACCGCTATGGCTACACCTTC.

The V and J genes are TRBV10-1 and TRBJ2-7; a possible D gene is TRBD1 (6 bases). From germline, CDR1 is WNHNN and CDR2 SYGVQD (reference sequence). The CDR3 has 14 amino acids. V dropped 3 bases and J dropped 5 bases, with 14 bases sitting between them. CDR3 DNA: TGCGCCAGCAGTGATCCAGGGACAAACAACGAGCAGTACTTC. Residues: CASSDPGTNNEQYF.

V is TRBV3-1 and J is TRBJ2-5; possible D gene TRBD1, 5 bases. The CDR3 is 15 amino acids. Germline V gene lookup returns CDR1 LGHDT and CDR2 YNNKEL (reference sequence). Trimming cost V 2 bases and J 3 bases, with 13 bases left between them. The CDR3 loop reads CASSQSRTFKETQYF. DNA for the CDR3: TGTGCCAGCAGCCAATCCCGGACATTCAAAGAGACCCAGTACTTC.

This clonotype turned up a few times. The V call is TRBV6-2 or TRBV6-3, the J call TRBJ1-1; D is possibly TRBD1 (5 bases). The CDR3 length is 14 residues. The germline V gene has CDR1 MNHEY and CDR2 SVGEGT. Trimming stripped 0 bases from V and 1 base from J, with 6 bases between. The CDR3 loop is CASSYSRGNTEAFF. The CDR3, as DNA: TGTGCCAGCAGTTACTCGAGGGGGAACACTGAAGCTTTCTTT.

V and J are TRBV6-5 and TRBJ2-5; possible D gene TRBD2, 6 bases. V was pared by 4 bases and J by 2 bases, with 14 bases between. Germline V CDR1 and CDR2: MNHEY, SVGAGI. There are 15 residues in the CDR3. The CDR3 protein is CASSWEVGKQETQYF. The CDR3 DNA reads as TGTGCCAGCAGTTGGGAGGTGGGGAAACAAGAGACCCAGTACTTC.

The chain combines TRBV6-2 or TRBV6-3 with TRBJ2-4; 7 bases are shared with TRBD2. This CDR3 has 17 amino acids. Germline CDR1 reads MNHEY; CDR2 reads SVGEGT. The trim removed 4 bases at V and 1 base at J, leaving 10 bases unmatched. The CDR3 coding sequence is TGTGCCAGCAGTTCCTCCCCGGGAGGACGGGCCAAAAACATTCAGTACTTC. Its protein is CASSSSPGGRAKNIQYF.

The chain uses TRBV6-5 and TRBJ2-7; TRBD1 matches at 8 bases. Germline V gene data show CDR1 as MNHEY and CDR2 as SVGAGI. V was pared by 6 bases and J by 5 bases, with 12 bases of the junction left unmatched. CDR3 length: 15 residues. The chain's CDR3 is CASRTRRTGINEQYF. The CDR3 DNA reads TGTGCCAGCAGAACCCGAAGGACAGGGATAAACGAGCAGTACTTC.

The rearrangement links TRBV5-6 to TRBJ1-2, with a weak D call TRBD1 (5 bases). The CDR3 is 15 residues long. Germline V gene lookup returns CDR1 SGHDT and CDR2 YYEEEE. Trimming took 0 bases from V and 7 from J, leaving 16 bases between them. CDR3 residues: CASSLARPAGGGYTF. The CDR3 DNA is TGTGCCAGCAGCTTGGCCCGTCCAGCCGGGGGTGGCTACACCTTC.

This chain uses TRBV30 with TRBJ1-5; 8 nucleotides align to TRBD1. Trimming took 2 bases from V and 2 from J; bases not matched to a gene: 11. The CDR3 consists of 17 residues. CDR1 GTSNPN and CDR2 SVGIG come from the germline V gene (reference sequence). DNA for the CDR3: TGTGCCTGGAGTTTCGGGCAGGGGGCGGTCGGCAATCAGCCCCAGCATTTT. Its protein product is CAWSFGQGAVGNQPQHF.

This sequence joins TRBV5-1 and TRBJ1-2; D uncertain. Germline CDR1 is SGHRS and CDR2 is YFSETQ. Trimming shortened V by 7 bases and J by 6 bases, and 10 bases separated the two germline ends. This CDR3 comprises 11 residues. The CDR3 DNA sequence: TGCGCCAGCGGACCCGAAGATGGCTACACCTTC. Translated: CASGPEDGYTF.

The V and J genes are TRBV15 and TRBJ2-5, with D perhaps TRBD2 (6 bases). Germline V gene sequence: CDR1 LNHNV, CDR2 YYDKDF (reference sequence). V gave up 0 bases and J gave up 4 bases, with 12 bases separating them. The CDR3 spans 15 residues. CDR3 bases: TGTGCCACCAGCAGAGAGCAGACTAGTGCAGAGACCCAGTACTTC. Protein product: CATSREQTSAETQYF.

The chain has TRBV12-3 or TRBV12-4 and TRBJ1-5; 7 nucleotides align to TRBD1. The CDR3 runs to 14 residues. J gave up 6 bases and V 6 bases, and 8 bases lay outside the gene matches. The CDR3 region has the DNA TGTGCCAGCAGGCCAGGGACAGAGGGTCAGCCCCAGCATTTT. This codes for CASRPGTEGQPQHF.

The V call is TRBV19, the J call TRBJ2-2, with D possibly being TRBD1 or TRBD2 (5 bases each). Trimming removed 5 bases at V and 6 bases at J, with 16 bases between. Germline CDR1 reads LNHDA; CDR2 reads SQIVND (reference sequence). This CDR3 comprises 15 residues. CDR3 nucleotide sequence: TGTGCCAGTAGTGCTCGGGACGATCGGGCCGGGGAGCTGTTTTTT. This translates into CASSARDDRAGELFF.

The CDR3 sequence is CASSIDTSGRNKQYF. In DNA form, the CDR3 reads TGTGCCAGTAGTATAGATACCAGCGGGAGAAATAAGCAGTACTTC. The chain is built from TRBV19 and TRBJ2-7, with TRBD2 identical over 8 bases. Germline assignment: CDR1 LNHDA and CDR2 SQIVND (reference sequence). The CDR3 consists of 15 residues. The junction had 9 bases not matched to a gene; V was cut back by 0 bases and J by 8 bases.

The J gene is TRBJ2-5, the V gene TRBV6-6; D is perhaps TRBD2 (6 bases). This CDR3 region has 14 residues. Deletions cut 8 bases from V and 4 bases from J, with 17 bases between. Germline V CDR1 and CDR2: MNHNY, SVGAGI (reference sequence). CDR3 in amino acids: CASVINGGSETQYF. DNA for the CDR3: TGTGCCAGCGTGATTAACGGAGGGTCAGAGACCCAGTACTTC.

The chain is built from TRBV9 and TRBJ1-2, with 8 bases identical to TRBD1. With V trimmed by 3 bases and J by 0 bases, 13 bases remained unmatched. Germline V gene sequence: CDR1 SGDLS, CDR2 YYNGEE. The CDR3 runs 18 residues. The CDR3 sequence is CASSASGTGRYSNYGYTF. CDR3 DNA: TGTGCCAGCAGCGCATCCGGGACAGGACGCTATTCTAACTATGGCTACACCTTC.

The chain combines TRBV30 with TRBJ2-5; the D gene could be TRBD1 or TRBD2 (5 bases each). CDR3 length: 15 residues. CDR1 and CDR2 from the germline V gene are GTSNPN and SVGIG (reference sequence). V gave up 0 bases and J gave up 4 bases, with 15 bases separating them. The CDR3 loop is CAWSVGVDSIETQYF. For the CDR3, the DNA is TGTGCCTGGAGTGTGGGGGTAGATAGTATAGAGACCCAGTACTTC.

The genes are TRBV7-3 and TRBJ1-1; D unresolved. Germline V gene lookup returns CDR1 SGHTA and CDR2 FQGTGA. Trimming removed 6 bases from V and 11 bases from J, with 19 bases in between. This CDR3 has 13 amino acids. CDR3 nucleotide sequence: TGTGCCAGCAGTCCGTCTCGGGCCTTCGAGGCTTTCTTT. It translates to CASSPSRAFEAFF. The full variable domain, rest sourced from reference TRBV7-3 and TRBJ1-1, is GAGVSQTPSNKVTEKGKYVELRCDPISGHTALYWYRQSLGQGPEFLIYFQGTGAADDSGLPNDRFFAVRPEGSVSTLKIQRTERGDSAVYLCASSPSRAFEAFFGQGTRLTVV.

The chain uses TRBV30 and TRBJ1-1, with D perhaps matching TRBD1 (5 bases). Germline CDR1 GTSNPN, CDR2 SVGIG (reference sequence). The V end lost 7 bases, the J end lost 2 bases, and 14 bases lay between the germline ends. The CDR3 is 13 amino acids. CDR3 bases: TGTGCCTCTGGACGGACATTAAACACTGAAGCTTTCTTT. Translating gives CASGRTLNTEAFF.